The subject of this entry is one TCR beta chain. The antigen it recognizes is unknown. The input lacks base qualities; no much larger clone sits a single base away. The CDR3, from cysteine to phenylalanine, totals 14 residues. The sequence is cut down to CDR3 DNA, 42 bases in frame from base 1. V has 3 bases trimmed and J has 3 bases trimmed; junction bases matching no gene number 5. CDR1 and CDR2 are drawn from the germline V gene (reference sequence): LNHDA, SQIVND. This sample is drawn from a study of cytomegalovirus exposure and HLA in healthy donors (dated by TCRdb to the late 2010s). Regarding the study in general: A later analysis indicated that the roughly 120 validation repertoires were generated on the platform also employed for the roughly 730 repertoires of the first cohort. To predict cytomegalovirus infection status, the study brought together high-throughput TCR immunosequencing, statistical association of individual TCRs with disease status, and machine learning. Along with the roughly 670-subject first cohort, a separate validation cohort of some 130 different subjects was used. The study aimed to test whether signatures of past pathogen exposure could be identified by cataloging public T cell receptors.

What the work shows at the level of the full study, not this receptor alone: The authors suggested that the approach could potentially be generalized to other disease states and immunological phenotypes. A total of roughly 160 TCR beta chains were listed by the study as associated with cytomegalovirus. A later analysis found that TCRs clustered in the first cohort also tended to co-occur in the 120 validation repertoires, with approximately 95% of cluster scores above 0. In vitro tests confirmed that three of the cytomegalovirus-associated TCR beta chains recognize cytomegalovirus antigens. A later analysis had no HLA typing for the validation cohort, so co-occurrence there was scored across all 130 or so repertoires. In both the original and validation cohorts, the classifier was reported to diagnose cytomegalovirus status with high specificity and sensitivity. Across donors, most TCR sequences were observed very rarely, whereas some public TCRs were present in many individuals.

Libraries came from the immunoSEQ multiplex PCR assay. The original methods were these. A statistical classification framework was built for diagnosing cytomegalovirus status from the catalog of TCR beta chain sequences. The immuneACCESS repertoire file appears here via TCRdb, limited to in-frame rearrangements. These files lack a portion of the clones; in checked studies, under half of the deficit traces to unresolved V genes, and the cause of the others is not known. The V and J calls and the clone size are those of that table, but D and trimming were determined from the DNA. In all, the sample holds 200,000 to 250,000 clones, and around 87% of those were seen once. The ten top clones hold about 3% of the sample. The donors were included in the validation cohort of around 120 subjects, a group kept apart from the roughly 670-subject first cohort.

This clonotype was obtained from a man younger than 35 in good health and CMV-seronegative. The rearranged segments are TRBV19 and TRBJ2-7; TRBD2 fits 7 bases in the junction. Sequenced input: PBMCs. The DNA sequence follows: TGTGCCAGTAGTATTGGGACGGGGGGCTACGAGCAGTACTTC. This encodes CASSIGTGGYEQYF.